This TCR beta chain was observed in a study of identical twins. V lost 5 bases and J lost 8; bases outside the gene matches: 5. The germline gives CDR1 SEHNR, CDR2 FQNEAQ (reference sequence). The CDR3 contains 14 residues. This clonotype was observed many times. Each CDR3 protein is one row after TCRdb ran MiXCR on the 5' RACE reads. The sample holds a few hundred thousand distinct CDR3 sequences; around 24% are singletons and the top ten take about 2.7%. This sample was shared with a second study, whose subject was T cells expressing NK-cell markers. Per that paper: Seven sequenced donors out of eight were HCMV-seropositive, one seronegative.

Input material: CD4+ T cells sorted from blood. This chain links TRBV7-9 with TRBJ1-4, with 10 bases identical to TRBD1. The source of this sequence is a woman younger than 35 in good health. The CDR3 loop is CASSRGQGGEKLFF. The CDR3 DNA is TGTGCCAGCAGCCGTGGACAGGGGGGAGAAAAACTGTTTTTT.